This T cell receptor (beta chain) was obtained from a study of blood T cell repertoires in COVID-19. Libraries were prepared by immunoSEQ multiplex PCR; TCRdb keeps only in-frame clonotypes and omits some of them. This sample has some 80,000 clones, with around 88% found just once. The V segment lost 1 base and the J segment 5 bases; nucleotides outside the gene matches: 9. The CDR3 runs to 16 residues. The V gene's germline CDR1 is SGDLS and CDR2 YYNGEE. This chain uses TRBV9 with TRBJ2-3; TRBD2 matches 8 bases. Sequencing input: peripheral blood. The receptor comes from an elderly woman with active or convalescent COVID-19. Here the CDR3 reads CASSVRGGRSGDTQYF. The CDR3 DNA is TGTGCCAGCAGCGTACGCGGGGGGCGATCTGGAGATACGCAGTATTTT.